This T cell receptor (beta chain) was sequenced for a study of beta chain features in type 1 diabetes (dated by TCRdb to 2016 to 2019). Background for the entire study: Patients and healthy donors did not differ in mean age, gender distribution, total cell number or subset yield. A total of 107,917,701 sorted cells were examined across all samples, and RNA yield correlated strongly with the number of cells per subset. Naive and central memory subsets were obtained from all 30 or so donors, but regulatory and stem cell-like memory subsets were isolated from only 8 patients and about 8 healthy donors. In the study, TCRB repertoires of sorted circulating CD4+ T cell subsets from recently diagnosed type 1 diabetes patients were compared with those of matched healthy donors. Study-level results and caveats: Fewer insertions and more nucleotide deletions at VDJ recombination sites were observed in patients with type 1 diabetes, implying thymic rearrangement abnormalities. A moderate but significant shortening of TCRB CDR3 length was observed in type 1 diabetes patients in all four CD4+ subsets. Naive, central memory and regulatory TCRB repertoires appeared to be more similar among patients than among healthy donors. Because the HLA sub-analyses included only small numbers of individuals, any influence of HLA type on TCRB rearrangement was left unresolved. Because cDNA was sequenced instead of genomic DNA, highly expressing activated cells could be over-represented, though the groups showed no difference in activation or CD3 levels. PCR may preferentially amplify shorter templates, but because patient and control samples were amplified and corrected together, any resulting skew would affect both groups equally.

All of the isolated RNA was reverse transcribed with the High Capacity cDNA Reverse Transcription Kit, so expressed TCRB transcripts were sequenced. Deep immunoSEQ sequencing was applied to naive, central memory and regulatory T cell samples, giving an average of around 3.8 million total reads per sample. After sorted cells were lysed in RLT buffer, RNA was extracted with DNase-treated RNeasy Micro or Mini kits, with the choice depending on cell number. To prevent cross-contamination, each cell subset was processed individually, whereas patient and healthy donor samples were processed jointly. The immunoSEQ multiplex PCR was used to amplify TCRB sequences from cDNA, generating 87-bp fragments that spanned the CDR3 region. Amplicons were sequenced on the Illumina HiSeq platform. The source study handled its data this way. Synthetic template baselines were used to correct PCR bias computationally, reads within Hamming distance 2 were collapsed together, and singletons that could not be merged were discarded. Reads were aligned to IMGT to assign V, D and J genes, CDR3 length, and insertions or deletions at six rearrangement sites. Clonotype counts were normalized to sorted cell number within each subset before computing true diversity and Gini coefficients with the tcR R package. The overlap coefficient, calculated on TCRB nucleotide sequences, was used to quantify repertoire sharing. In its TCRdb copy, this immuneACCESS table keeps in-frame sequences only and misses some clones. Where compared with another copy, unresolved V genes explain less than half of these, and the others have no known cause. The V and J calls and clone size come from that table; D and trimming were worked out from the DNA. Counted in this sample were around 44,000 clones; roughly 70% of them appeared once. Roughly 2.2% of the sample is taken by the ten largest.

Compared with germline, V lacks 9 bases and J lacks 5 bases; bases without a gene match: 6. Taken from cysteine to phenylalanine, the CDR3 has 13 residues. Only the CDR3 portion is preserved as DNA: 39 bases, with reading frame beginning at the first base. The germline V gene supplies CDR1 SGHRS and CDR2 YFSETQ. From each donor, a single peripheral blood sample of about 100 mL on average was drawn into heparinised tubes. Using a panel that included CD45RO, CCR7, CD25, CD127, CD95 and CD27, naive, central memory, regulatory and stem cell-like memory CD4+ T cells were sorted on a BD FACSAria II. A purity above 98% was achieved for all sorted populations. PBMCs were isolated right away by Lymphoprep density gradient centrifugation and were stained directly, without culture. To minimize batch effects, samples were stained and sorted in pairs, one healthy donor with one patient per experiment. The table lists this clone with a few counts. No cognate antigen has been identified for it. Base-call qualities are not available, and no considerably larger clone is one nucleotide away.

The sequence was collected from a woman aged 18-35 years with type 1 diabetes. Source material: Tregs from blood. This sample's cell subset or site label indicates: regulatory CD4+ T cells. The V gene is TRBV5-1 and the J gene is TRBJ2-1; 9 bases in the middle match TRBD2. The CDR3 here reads CATLAGSDNEQFF. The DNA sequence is TGCGCCACCCTAGCGGGATCGGACAATGAGCAGTTCTTC. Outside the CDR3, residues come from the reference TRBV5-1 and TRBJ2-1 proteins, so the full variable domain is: KAGVTQTPRYLIKTRGQQVTLSCSPISGHRSVSWYQQTPGQGLQFLFEYFSETQRNKGNFPGRFSGRQFSNSRSEMNVSTLELGDSALYLCATLAGSDNEQFFGPGTRLTVL.